A single sample is the source of the 32 T cell receptor beta chains below, sequenced in a study of long-term antiretroviral therapy in people with HIV. A v3.0 immunoSEQ assay was performed at survey level. Sequencing used immunoSEQ multiplex PCR; TCRdb keeps in-frame clones, though not all of them. In the table there are 45,000 or so clones, roughly 93% of which are singletons. The source material was unsorted PBMCs, sampled about 9 years after starting antiretroviral therapy. The receptors were gathered from a man aged 25-40 years with HIV.

The rearrangement links TRBV18 to TRBJ2-7; a weak D match, TRBD1 (6 bases). V lost 4 bases and J 7 bases, leaving 11 bases between the germline ends. This CDR3 spans 12 amino acids. CDR1 is KGHSH and CDR2 is LQKENI in the germline V gene. The CDR3 nucleotides read TGTGCCAGCTCACTTGGGACAAAAGAGCAGTACGTC. Its translation is CASSLGTKEQYV.

This clone has just a few counts. This sequence joins TRBV27 and TRBJ2-7; the D gene is possibly TRBD1 (5 bases). Per germline, CDR1 MNHEY and CDR2 SMNVEV (reference sequence). The CDR3 totals 11 residues. V was clipped by 4 bases and J by 4 bases, with 5 bases between them. CDR3: CASSSGYEQYV. Here the CDR3 DNA reads TGTGCCAGCAGTTCAGGGTACGAGCAGTACGTC.

The chain carries TRBV7-2 and TRBJ1-2; D remains ambiguous. CDR3 size: 15 residues. From germline, CDR1 is SGHTA and CDR2 FQGNSA. V lost 0 bases and J 0 bases, leaving 8 bases between the germline ends. The CDR3 bases are TGTGCCAGCAGCTTAGCCCAGGAAGCTAACTATGGCTACACCTTC. It is translated as CASSLAQEANYGYTF.

The gene calls are TRBV7-9 and TRBJ1-1; D gene unclear. Between the trimmed V and J ends, which lost 4 bases and 1 base, there was a span of 10 bases. This CDR3 has 14 amino acids. Germline V gives CDR1 SEHNR, CDR2 FQNEAQ (reference sequence). CDR3 DNA: TGTGCCAGCAGCTCCGCGGGGTGGAACACTGAAGCTTTCTTT. Amino acids: CASSSAGWNTEAFF.

V and J are TRBV9 and TRBJ2-3; unclear D gene. CDR3 size: 16 residues. In germline, CDR1 is SGDLS, CDR2 YYNGEE. V lost 2 bases, J lost 3 bases, and 16 bases lay in between. The CDR3, as DNA: TGTGCCAGCAGCGTCGCCCCCCCGGATCTAACAGATACGCAGTATTTT. Its translation is CASSVAPPDLTDTQYF.

The V gene is TRBV9, the J gene TRBJ2-3; a possible D gene is TRBD2 (6 bases). Trimming stripped 2 bases from V and 0 bases from J, with 16 bases between. Germline V gene data show CDR1 as SGDLS and CDR2 as YYNGEE. The CDR3 is made up of 17 amino acids. CDR3 amino acids: CASSVSGAAGSTDTQYF. DNA of the CDR3: TGTGCCAGCAGCGTGAGTGGGGCGGCGGGGAGCACAGATACGCAGTATTTT.

This chain links TRBV5-1 with TRBJ2-6, with TRBD2 identical over 11 bases. V dropped 0 bases and J dropped 0; count of bases not matched to a gene: 2. Germline V gene lookup returns CDR1 SGHRS and CDR2 YFSETQ. This CDR3 has 18 residues. For the CDR3, the DNA is TGCGCCAGCAGCTTGGCTAGCGGGGGGAGCTCTGGGGCCAACGTCCTGACTTTC. It specifies CASSLASGGSSGANVLTF. Complete variable domain (other parts from reference TRBV5-1 and TRBJ2-6): KAGVTQTPRYLIKTRGQQVTLSCSPISGHRSVSWYQQTPGQGLQFLFEYFSETQRNKGNFPGRFSGRQFSNSRSEMNVSTLELGDSALYLCASSLASGGSSGANVLTFGAGSRLTVL.

The chain has TRBV6-1 and TRBJ2-5, with D possibly TRBD1 on 6 matching bases. CDR1 and CDR2 (germline): MNHNS, SASEGT. Trimming cost V 4 bases and J 9 bases, with 15 bases left between them. This CDR3 has 13 amino acids. This CDR3 reads CASSVGAEEAQYF. The CDR3 bases are TGTGCCAGCAGTGTGGGGGCGGAAGAAGCCCAGTACTTC.

The chain links TRBV2 to TRBJ2-5; 11 bases line up with TRBD2. The CDR3 runs to 14 residues. J was trimmed by 3 bases and V by 7 bases; bases with no gene match: 4. Germline assignment: CDR1 SNHLY and CDR2 FYNNEI. CDR3: CASNILAGEETQYF. CDR3 DNA sequence: TGTGCCAGCAATATACTAGCGGGGGAAGAGACCCAGTACTTC.

The V and J genes are TRBV5-1 and TRBJ2-7, with D possibly being TRBD1 (6 bases). The germline CDR1 and CDR2 sequences are SGHRS and YFSETQ. This CDR3 is built from 16 residues. V was shortened by 0 bases and J by 1 base, with 14 bases between the two germline ends. CDR3 nucleotides: TGCGCCAGCAGCTTGGCCACCGGGACACTTTCCTACGAGCAGTACTTC. Translated, it gives CASSLATGTLSYEQYF.

The rearrangement uses TRBV5-1 and TRBJ1-1; TRBD1 agrees at 8 bases. This CDR3 is 15 amino acids long. The V gene's germline CDR1 is SGHRS and CDR2 YFSETQ. J was trimmed by 0 bases and V by 3 bases; bases with no gene match: 4. The DNA of the CDR3 is TGCGCCAGCAGCTATCGGACAGGGATGAACACTGAAGCTTTCTTT. Protein product: CASSYRTGMNTEAFF.

This chain uses TRBV11-2 with TRBJ2-1; D uncertain. With 1 base removed from V and 5 bases from J, the gap between germline ends came to 12 bases. This CDR3 is built from 15 residues. Germline V gene lookup returns CDR1 SGHAT and CDR2 FQNNGV. CDR3 amino acids: CASSLVPNGHNEQFF. DNA for the CDR3: TGTGCCAGCAGCTTAGTGCCCAACGGACACAATGAGCAGTTCTTC. The full variable domain, its missing parts supplied by reference TRBV11-2 and TRBJ2-1, is EAGVAQSPRYKIIEKRQSVAFWCNPISGHATLYWYQQILGQGPKLLIQFQNNGVVDDSQLPKDRFSAERLKGVDSTLKIQPAKLEDSAVYLCASSLVPNGHNEQFFGPGTRLTVL.

This chain links TRBV5-6 with TRBJ2-7; 8 nucleotides align to TRBD1. Germline V lookup: CDR1 SGHDT, CDR2 YYEEEE. The CDR3 spans 13 residues. The junction had 5 bases not matched to a gene; V was cut back by 5 bases and J by 4 bases. For the CDR3, the DNA is TGTGCCAGCAGGGGACAGGACACTTACGAGCAGTACGTC. Its translation: CASRGQDTYEQYV.

V gene TRBV5-1 combines with J gene TRBJ2-2; D gene ambiguous. The germline V gene encodes CDR1 SGHRS and CDR2 YFSETQ. The CDR3 loop spans 16 amino acids. The V and J ends lost 4 bases and 3 bases respectively, with 16 bases between them. CDR3 sequence: CASSPGGIRYTGELFF. CDR3 sequence (DNA): TGCGCCAGCAGCCCAGGTGGAATCCGATACACCGGGGAGCTGTTTTTT. The complete variable domain, with remaining parts taken from reference TRBV5-1 and TRBJ2-2, reads KAGVTQTPRYLIKTRGQQVTLSCSPISGHRSVSWYQQTPGQGLQFLFEYFSETQRNKGNFPGRFSGRQFSNSRSEMNVSTLELGDSALYLCASSPGGIRYTGELFFGEGSRLTVL.

The chain uses TRBV2 and TRBJ2-7; D might be TRBD1 (6 bases). CDR1 and CDR2 from the germline V gene are SNHLY and FYNNEI. Trimming removed 4 bases at V and 0 bases at J, with 13 bases between. This CDR3 spans 15 amino acids. The CDR3 nucleotides are TGTGCCAGCAGTGGAACAGGGCCGTCCTCCTACGAGCAGTACGTC. It yields the protein CASSGTGPSSYEQYV.

The chain links TRBV19 to TRBJ1-1; TRBD1 is a possible D gene (6 bases). Germline lookup yields CDR1 LNHDA and CDR2 SQIVND (reference sequence). V was clipped by 0 bases and J by 5 bases, with 10 bases between them. This CDR3 region has 14 residues. CDR3 protein: CASSIEGAETEAFF. The CDR3, as DNA: TGTGCCAGTAGTATAGAGGGGGCAGAGACTGAAGCTTTCTTT.

V usage is TRBV5-1 and J usage is TRBJ1-6, with 8 positions matching TRBD1. Germline CDR1 and CDR2: SGHRS and YFSETQ. With V trimmed by 4 bases and J by 10 bases, 4 bases remained unmatched. The CDR3 sequence is 13 residues long. The CDR3 is CASSIDRGSPLHF. CDR3 sequence (DNA): TGCGCCAGCAGCATTGACAGGGGATCACCCCTCCACTTT.

This sequence joins TRBV6-4 and TRBJ2-3, with 8 nucleotides matching TRBD2. After removal of 4 bases from V and 6 bases from J, the junction contained 6 bases not matched to a gene. The CDR3 has 14 amino acids. Germline CDR1 and CDR2: MRHNA and SNTAGT. This CDR3 is CASSAGGASDTQYF. The CDR3 coding sequence is TGTGCCAGCAGTGCGGGGGGGGCCTCTGATACGCAGTATTTT.

The chain is built from TRBV14 and TRBJ1-2, with unresolved D. V was trimmed by 4 bases and J by 5 bases, leaving 8 bases between them. There are 12 residues in the CDR3. CDR1 and CDR2 from the germline V gene are SGHDN and FVKESK. The chain's CDR3 is CASSLGGYGYTF. CDR3 sequence (DNA): TGTGCCAGCAGCCTCGGAGGGTATGGCTACACCTTC.

V is TRBV28 and J is TRBJ1-2, with no clear D. V was trimmed by 6 bases and J by 7 bases, leaving 9 bases between them. The CDR3 is 11 amino acids. CDR1 and CDR2 (germline): MDHEN, SYDVKM. This chain's CDR3 is CASSTIGGYTF. CDR3 in DNA: TGTGCCAGCAGCACAATTGGTGGCTACACCTTC.

The V and J genes are TRBV28 and TRBJ1-1; D not resolved. The CDR3 has 12 residues. Germline assignment: CDR1 MDHEN and CDR2 SYDVKM. The V gene lost 9 bases and the J gene lost 4 bases, with 12 bases spanning the gap. This CDR3 reads CARASLGTEAFF. Written as DNA, the CDR3 is TGTGCCAGGGCCTCCTTGGGCACTGAAGCTTTCTTT.

The V and J genes are TRBV27 and TRBJ1-5; D is perhaps TRBD1 (5 bases). The CDR3 consists of 14 residues. Germline CDR1 and CDR2: MNHEY and SMNVEV (reference sequence). Trimming cost V 7 bases and J 6 bases, with 16 bases left between them. This CDR3 is CASNNQGGGQPQHF. The CDR3 region has the DNA TGTGCCAGCAATAACCAGGGCGGAGGTCAGCCCCAGCATTTT.

V gene TRBV1 combines with J gene TRBJ2-2; the table's D gene call, TRBD2, was not cross checked with the DNA. TRBV1 is a listed pseudogene. CDR3 length: 16 amino acids. This CDR3 reads CTSSQSGESDTGELFF. The CDR3 DNA reads as TGCACCAGCAGCCAATCGGGGGAGTCGGACACCGGGGAGCTGTTTTTT.

This clone was recorded only once. This chain uses TRBV13 with TRBJ1-4; D ambiguous. V was shortened by 0 bases and J by 4 bases, with 9 bases between the two germline ends. CDR3 length equals 15 residues. Germline values: CDR1 PRHDT, CDR2 FYEKMQ (reference sequence). CDR3 loop: CASSLGRGFNEKLFF. The CDR3 coding sequence is TGTGCCAGCAGCTTAGGGCGGGGTTTTAATGAAAAACTGTTTTTT.

The chain couples TRBV27 to TRBJ2-7; D is possibly TRBD2 (5 bases). V was pared by 5 bases and J by 2 bases, with 19 bases between. CDR1 MNHEY and CDR2 SMNVEV come from the germline V gene (reference sequence). The CDR3 has 16 amino acids. The DNA of the CDR3 is TGTGCCAGCAGTCCCCGACCGCCGGAGGATGCCTACGAGCAGTACGTC. Translating it yields CASSPRPPEDAYEQYV.

J is TRBJ1-3 and V is TRBV19; D is uncertain. Germline V gene data show CDR1 as LNHDA and CDR2 as SQIVND (reference sequence). Trimming stripped 6 bases from V and 6 bases from J, with 15 bases between. The CDR3 has 14 amino acids. CDR3 sequence reads: CASSNWLLANTIYF. CDR3 nucleotides: TGTGCCAGTAGCAACTGGCTGCTGGCAAACACCATATATTTT.

The chain combines TRBV6-1 with TRBJ1-1; 7 bases line up with TRBD1. The CDR3 totals 15 residues. Germline trimming cut 4 bases from V and 0 bases from J; bases unmatched to any gene: 5. Germline V gene sequence: CDR1 MNHNS, CDR2 SASEGT. The CDR3 loop reads CASSAGQTMNTEAFF. CDR3 in DNA: TGTGCCAGCAGTGCGGGACAGACCATGAACACTGAAGCTTTCTTT.

V and J are TRBV6-1 and TRBJ1-5, with TRBD1 matching over 8 bases. V was clipped by 5 bases and J by 1 base; unmatched bases: 4. From germline, CDR1 is MNHNS and CDR2 SASEGT. The CDR3 has 15 residues. The CDR3 reads CASSFDRGSNQPQHF. CDR3 nucleotides: TGTGCCAGCAGTTTTGACAGGGGAAGCAATCAGCCCCAGCATTTT.

The chain has TRBV7-6 and TRBJ2-7; TRBD2 is a possible D gene (6 bases). Germline V CDR1 and CDR2: SGHVS, FNYEAQ. The CDR3 has 14 amino acids. Between the trimmed V and J ends, which lost 5 bases and 6 bases, there was a span of 17 bases. The CDR3 DNA sequence: TGTGCCAGCAGCGAGGCGGGGTTTCGAGGCGAGCAGTACTTC. Its protein product is CASSEAGFRGEQYF.

The chain recombines TRBV25-1 with TRBJ1-2; 8 bases fit TRBD1. With 2 bases clipped from V and 6 bases from J, the junction kept 8 bases outside the gene matches. This CDR3 is built from 15 residues. Germline CDR1 MGHDK, CDR2 SYGVNS. CDR3 sequence reads: CASSEPSKDRDGYTF. DNA of the CDR3: TGTGCCAGCAGTGAACCTTCCAAGGACAGGGATGGCTACACCTTC.

The chain combines TRBV7-9 with TRBJ2-7; D might be TRBD1 (5 bases). The CDR3 has 15 amino acids. Germline V gene sequence: CDR1 SEHNR, CDR2 FQNEAQ (reference sequence). V lost 4 bases and J lost 5, with 18 bases in between. CDR3 DNA: TGTGCCAGCAGCTCTGGGTTGGGGCAGTGGCACGAGCAGTACTTC. Amino acid sequence: CASSSGLGQWHEQYF. Together with reference TRBV7-9 and TRBJ2-7, the CDR3 gives the full variable domain: DTGVSQNPRHKITKRGQNVTFRCDPISEHNRLYWYRQTLGQGPEFLTYFQNEAQLEKSRLLSDRFSAERPKGSFSTLEIQRTEQGDSAMYLCASSSGLGQWHEQYFGPGTRLTVT.

CDR3: CASGHGRGPSDTQYF. The DNA for the CDR3 is TGTGCCAGCGGGCATGGTAGGGGGCCCTCAGATACGCAGTATTTT. The gene calls are TRBV6-5 and TRBJ2-3; 7 bases match TRBD1. The CDR3 has 15 residues. In germline, CDR1 is MNHEY, CDR2 SVGAGI. V lost 8 bases, J lost 4 bases, and 12 bases stayed unmatched.